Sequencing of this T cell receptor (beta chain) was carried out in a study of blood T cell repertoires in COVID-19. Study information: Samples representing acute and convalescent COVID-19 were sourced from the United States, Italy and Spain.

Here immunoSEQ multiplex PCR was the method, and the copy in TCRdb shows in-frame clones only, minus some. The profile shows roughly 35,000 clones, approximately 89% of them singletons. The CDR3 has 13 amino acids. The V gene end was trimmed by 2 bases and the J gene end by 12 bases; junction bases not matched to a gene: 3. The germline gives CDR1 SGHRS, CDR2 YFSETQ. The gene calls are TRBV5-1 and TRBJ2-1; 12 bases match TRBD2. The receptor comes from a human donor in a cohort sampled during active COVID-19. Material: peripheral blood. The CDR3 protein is CASSLLAGGAQFF. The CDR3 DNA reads TGCGCCAGCAGCTTACTAGCGGGGGGCGCGCAGTTCTTC.